The next 12 T cell receptor beta chains were all read from a single sample in a study of T-cell reconstitution after alpha-beta-depleted transplantation in children. Preparing the TCRbeta library involved the use of unique molecular identifiers. TCRdb recomputed calls from the PCR reads with MiXCR, one row per CDR3 protein. Seen here are roughly 120,000 distinct CDR3 sequences, 10% observed once, and the top ten hold around 8.5%. Specimen: PBMCs from the stem cell graft donor, collected from the stem cell graft. Receptors were obtained from a human donor who donated a stem cell graft to a child with acute lymphoblastic leukemia.

This clonotype was seen many times. The gene calls are TRBV6-4 and TRBJ2-1, with TRBD2 as a possible D gene (5 bases). Germline V gene data show CDR1 as MRHNA and CDR2 as SNTAGT. The CDR3 contains 14 residues. Trimming removed 2 bases from V and 0 bases from J, with 5 bases in between. DNA of the CDR3: TGTGCCAGCAGTGACGGGAGCTCCTACAATGAGCAGTTCTTC. Its protein product is CASSDGSSYNEQFF.

This clonotype was counted at least ten times. This chain connects TRBV7-8 to TRBJ2-5, with a tentative D call TRBD2 (5 bases). Trimming stripped 5 bases from V and 5 bases from J, with 15 bases between. The germline V gene has CDR1 SGHVS and CDR2 FQNEAQ. The CDR3 totals 14 residues. DNA for the CDR3: TGTGCCAGCAGCCCCCGAGTTAGGGAGGAGACCCAGTACTTC. Translation: CASSPRVREETQYF. Looking up the rest from reference TRBV7-8 and TRBJ2-5 gives the full variable domain: GAGVSQSPRYKVAKRGQDVALRCDPISGHVSLFWYQQALGQGPEFLTYFQNEAQLDKSGLPSDRFFAERPEGSVSTLKIQRTQQEDSAVYLCASSPRVREETQYFGPGTRLLVL.

This clonotype turned up a few times. CDR3 in DNA: TGCGCCAGCAGCCCCGGGACAGCCAATTGGAACACTGAAGCTTTCTTT. Protein product: CASSPGTANWNTEAFF. The J gene is TRBJ1-1, the V gene TRBV4-3; TRBD1 agrees at 7 bases. From germline, CDR1 is LGHNA and CDR2 YSLEER. The CDR3 is made up of 16 amino acids. J gave up 1 base and V 4 bases, and 9 bases lay outside the gene matches.

This clonotype was detected ten times or more. The genes are TRBV5-1 and TRBJ2-1, with D perhaps TRBD1 (6 bases). Germline V gene sequence: CDR1 SGHRS, CDR2 YFSETQ. This CDR3 is built from 13 residues. The germline V and J ends were trimmed by 7 bases and 8 bases, with 16 bases remaining between them. The CDR3 here is CASRSSGVDEQFF. CDR3 DNA: TGCGCCAGCCGGTCATCAGGGGTCGATGAGCAGTTCTTC.

This clonotype was found many times. The CDR3 region has the DNA TGTGCCAGCAGCTCGGGGAGCGTCAACTATGGCTACACCTTC. Protein sequence: CASSSGSVNYGYTF. The chain recombines TRBV7-9 with TRBJ1-2; the D is unclear. Trimming pared 4 bases from V and 2 bases from J, leaving 11 bases between. The germline gives CDR1 SEHNR, CDR2 FQNEAQ (reference sequence). This CDR3 region has 14 residues.

The V gene is TRBV5-5, the J gene TRBJ2-1; perhaps TRBD2 as D (5 bases). V was cut by 3 bases and J by 10 bases, with 14 bases left in between. CDR3 length equals 13 residues. CDR1 SGHKS and CDR2 YYEKEE come from the germline V gene (reference sequence). The CDR3, as DNA: TGTGCCAGCAGCTCCGAGGGCGCCATCGAGCAGTTCTTC. Translating it yields CASSSEGAIEQFF. Full variable domain (outside the CDR3, taken from reference TRBV5-5 and TRBJ2-1): DAGVTQSPTHLIKTRGQQVTLRCSPISGHKSVSWYQQVLGQGPQFIFQYYEKEERGRGNFPDRFSARQFPNYSSELNVNALLLGDSALYLCASSSEGAIEQFFGPGTRLTVL.

This clonotype was detected many times. The V and J genes are TRBV12-3 or TRBV12-4 and TRBJ1-1; D gene uncertain. This CDR3 spans 13 amino acids. The V end was cut by 7 bases, the J end by 4 bases, with 13 bases between. CDR3 DNA: TGTGCCAGCACCGCGAGGGTGGCCACTGAAGCTTTCTTT. Amino acids: CASTARVATEAFF.

This clonotype occurred many times. The chain combines TRBV6-5 with TRBJ2-1; D might be TRBD1 (6 bases). The germline gives CDR1 MNHEY, CDR2 SVGAGI. V shed 0 bases and J shed 4 bases, with 22 bases lying between them. This CDR3 comprises 19 residues. The CDR3: CASSYSGGPFRGRYNEQFF. The CDR3 DNA sequence: TGTGCCAGCAGTTACTCAGGGGGACCTTTCCGGGGCCGGTACAATGAGCAGTTCTTC.

This clonotype was recorded many times. This chain links TRBV14 with TRBJ1-2, with 8 nucleotides matching TRBD1. V shed 4 bases and J 0 bases; nucleotides not matched to a gene: 7. The CDR3 runs to 16 residues. Germline CDR1 SGHDN, CDR2 FVKESK. For the CDR3, the DNA is TGTGCCAGCAGCCCCTCAGGACAGGGAGCTAACTATGGCTACACCTTC. Translated, it gives CASSPSGQGANYGYTF.

CDR3: CASSLAANTGELFF. CDR3 nucleotides: TGTGCCAGTAGTTTAGCTGCGAACACCGGGGAGCTGTTTTTT. The V gene is TRBV19, the J gene TRBJ2-2; D unclear. The germline V and J ends were trimmed by 5 bases and 0 bases, with 7 bases remaining between them. The CDR3 has 14 amino acids. CDR1 is LNHDA and CDR2 is SQIVND in the germline V gene (reference sequence).

This clonotype appeared many times. V and J are TRBV18 and TRBJ2-3; 8 bases fit TRBD1. The CDR3 totals 15 residues. Germline lookup yields CDR1 KGHSH and CDR2 LQKENI. V trimming: 3 bases; J trimming: 0 bases; junction bases outside the gene matches: 2. The CDR3 spells CASSPDRASTDTQYF. The CDR3 DNA is TGTGCCAGCTCACCGGACAGGGCAAGCACAGATACGCAGTATTTT. The full variable domain, its missing parts supplied by reference TRBV18 and TRBJ2-3, is NAGVMQNPRHLVRRRGQEARLRCSPMKGHSHVYWYRQLPEEGLKFMVYLQKENIIDESGMPKERFSAEFPKEGPSILRIQQVVRGDSAAYFCASSPDRASTDTQYFGPGTRLTVL.

This clonotype was observed many times. V is TRBV7-8 and J is TRBJ1-2; 7 bases fit TRBD1. This CDR3 is 16 amino acids long. Germline V gene lookup returns CDR1 SGHVS and CDR2 FQNEAQ. J was trimmed by 5 bases and V by 5 bases; bases with no gene match: 14. The CDR3 protein is CASSLLTGAALYGYTF. For the CDR3, the DNA is TGTGCCAGCAGCCTCTTAACAGGGGCCGCCCTATATGGCTACACCTTC. Based on the CDR3 plus reference TRBV7-8 and TRBJ1-2, the full variable domain is GAGVSQSPRYKVAKRGQDVALRCDPISGHVSLFWYQQALGQGPEFLTYFQNEAQLDKSGLPSDRFFAERPEGSVSTLKIQRTQQEDSAVYLCASSLLTGAALYGYTFGSGTRLTVV.